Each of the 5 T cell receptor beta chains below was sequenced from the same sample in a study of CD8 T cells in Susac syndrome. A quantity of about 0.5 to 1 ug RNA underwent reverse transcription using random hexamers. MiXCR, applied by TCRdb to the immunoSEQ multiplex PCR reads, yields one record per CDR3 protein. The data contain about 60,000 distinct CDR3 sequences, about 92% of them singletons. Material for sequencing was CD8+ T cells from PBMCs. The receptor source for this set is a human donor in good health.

This chain's CDR3 is CSARDFRLADSETQYF. For the CDR3, the DNA is TGCAGTGCTAGAGATTTTAGGCTAGCGGATAGCGAGACCCAGTACTTC. The V and J genes are TRBV20-1 and TRBJ2-5; 7 bases map to TRBD2. CDR3 size: 16 residues. Looked up from germline, CDR1 is DFQATT and CDR2 is SNEGSKA (reference sequence). With 0 bases clipped from V and 5 bases from J, the junction kept 12 bases outside the gene matches.

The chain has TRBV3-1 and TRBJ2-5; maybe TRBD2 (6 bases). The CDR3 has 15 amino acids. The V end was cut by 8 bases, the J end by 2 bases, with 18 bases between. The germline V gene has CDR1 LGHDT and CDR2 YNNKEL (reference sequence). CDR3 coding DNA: TGTGCCAGCGACCTACTCGGGACTCCGCAAGAGACCCAGTACTTC. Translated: CASDLLGTPQETQYF.

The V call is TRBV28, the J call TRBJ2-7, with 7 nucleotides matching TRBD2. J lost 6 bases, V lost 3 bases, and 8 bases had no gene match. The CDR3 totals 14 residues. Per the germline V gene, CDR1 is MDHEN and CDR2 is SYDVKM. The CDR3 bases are TGTGCCAGCAGTTTTACCCTAGCGGCCAGCGAGCAGTACTTC. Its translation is CASSFTLAASEQYF. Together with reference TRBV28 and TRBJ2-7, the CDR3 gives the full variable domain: DVKVTQSSRYLVKRTGEKVFLECVQDMDHENMFWYRQDPGLGLRLIYFSYDVKMKEKGDIPEGYSVSREKKERFSLILESASTNQTSMYLCASSFTLAASEQYFGPGTRLTVT.

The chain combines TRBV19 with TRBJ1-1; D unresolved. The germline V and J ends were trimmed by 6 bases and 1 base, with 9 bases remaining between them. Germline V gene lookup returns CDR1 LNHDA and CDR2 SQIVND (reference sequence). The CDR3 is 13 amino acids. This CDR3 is CASRDARNTEAFF. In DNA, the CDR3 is TGTGCCAGTAGAGATGCAAGGAACACTGAAGCTTTCTTT.

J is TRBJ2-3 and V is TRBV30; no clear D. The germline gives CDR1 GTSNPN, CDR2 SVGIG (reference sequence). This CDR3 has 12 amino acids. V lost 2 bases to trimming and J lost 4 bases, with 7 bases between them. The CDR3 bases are TGTGCCTGGAGTTGGGTGTCAGATACGCAGTATTTT. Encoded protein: CAWSWVSDTQYF.